The clone carrying this T cell receptor (beta chain) showed up just a few times. TCRdb independently ran MiXCR on the RT-PCR reads; one entry per CDR3 protein. This sample carries more than 550,000 distinct CDR3 sequences, 14% of them seen once, and the ten largest clones take about 3.6%. The CDR3 totals 15 residues. V lost 3 bases to trimming and J lost 0 bases; unmatched junction nucleotides: 5. Germline V lookup: CDR1 DFQATT, CDR2 SNEGSKA (reference sequence). The chain employs TRBV20-1 and TRBJ1-1, with 9 bases aligning to TRBD1. This clonotype was obtained from a female donor in good health, serving as a healthy control. Sequencing used memory CD4+ T cells from blood. This CDR3 is CSASPQGALNTEAFF. In nucleotides, the CDR3 is TGCAGTGCTAGCCCACAGGGGGCGTTGAACACTGAAGCTTTCTTT.